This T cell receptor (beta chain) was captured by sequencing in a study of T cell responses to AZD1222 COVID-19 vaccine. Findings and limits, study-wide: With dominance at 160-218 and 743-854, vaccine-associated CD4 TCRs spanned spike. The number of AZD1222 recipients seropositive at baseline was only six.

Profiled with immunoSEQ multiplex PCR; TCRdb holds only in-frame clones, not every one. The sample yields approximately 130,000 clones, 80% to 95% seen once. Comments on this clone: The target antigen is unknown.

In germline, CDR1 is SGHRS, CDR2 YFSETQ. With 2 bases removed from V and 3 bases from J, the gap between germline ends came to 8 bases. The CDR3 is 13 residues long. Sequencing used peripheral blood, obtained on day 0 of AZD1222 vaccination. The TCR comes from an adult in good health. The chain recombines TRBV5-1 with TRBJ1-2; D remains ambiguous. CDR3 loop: CASSLDIHYGYTF. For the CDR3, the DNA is TGCGCCAGCAGCTTAGACATACACTATGGCTACACCTTC.